This T cell receptor (beta chain) was retrieved from a study of identical twins. At least ten counts were recorded for this clonotype. Its cognate antigen is unknown. Carrying unique molecular identifiers, the cDNA also gained a universal primer site through template switching. TCRdb passed the 5' RACE reads through MiXCR, listing each CDR3 protein once. The data show around 220,000 distinct CDR3 sequences, with over 9.5% seen just once and about 9% held by the top ten. General observations from the study: Invariant MAIT and iNKT cells may have partly biased zero-insertion analyses.

The CDR3 has 16 amino acids. J lost 6 bases, V lost 4 bases, and 6 bases had no gene match. CDR1 is KGHDR, CDR2 SFDVKD, per germline. The sample comprised memory T cells sorted from blood. J is TRBJ2-1 and V is TRBV24-1; TRBD1 matches 12 bases. This TCR came from a man aged 45 to 65 in good health. For the CDR3, the DNA is TGTGCCACCAGTGAACCCGGGACAGGGGGCCTCAATGAGCAGTTCTTC. Protein: CATSEPGTGGLNEQFF.